This TCR beta chain appears in the sequencing data of a study of blood T cell repertoires in COVID-19. Overall study context: The United States, Italy and Spain supplied acute and convalescent COVID-19 samples.

Germline V gives CDR1 LGHDT, CDR2 YNNKEL (reference sequence). The CDR3 has 12 residues. V shed 3 bases, J shed 7 bases, and the junction held 3 bases outside the gene matches. Sequencing used immunoSEQ multiplex PCR; TCRdb keeps in-frame clones, though not all of them. This sample has more than 100,000 clones, with approximately 84% found just once. Source material: peripheral blood. The gene calls are TRBV3-1 (or the pseudogene TRBV3-2) and TRBJ2-7; 7 bases map to TRBD2. This receptor was identified in a woman older than 75 with acute or convalescent COVID-19. The CDR3 is CASSHRAGEQYF. In DNA, the CDR3 is TGTGCCAGCAGCCACCGAGCGGGAGAGCAGTACTTC.